The present TCR beta chain was sequenced within a study of control samples from healthy donors and cancer patients. Profiled with immunoSEQ multiplex PCR; TCRdb holds only in-frame clones, not every one. Of 350,000 to 450,000 clones in the sample, 80% to 95% were seen once. Germline V gene lookup returns CDR1 MNHNS and CDR2 SASEGT. This CDR3 is 16 amino acids long. Trimming removed 1 base from V and 2 bases from J, with 9 bases in between. This sequence joins TRBV6-1 and TRBJ2-6; D is undetermined. The TCR sequence derives from a man in his forties or fifties with head and neck cancer. Sequenced material: PBMCs. CDR3 protein: CASSEEVNPGANVLTF. The CDR3 DNA sequence: TGTGCCAGCAGTGAAGAGGTCAACCCTGGGGCCAACGTCCTGACTTTC.